The 24 T cell receptor beta chains below were found in one sample sequenced in a study of T cells in Graves' hyperthyroidism and ophthalmopathy. Amplified regions were TCR beta CDR3 sequences from RNA transcripts. First-round RT-PCR with HTBI primers amplified the TCR CDR3 region. TCRdb reprocessed the multiplex PCR reads via MiXCR and lists one record per CDR3 protein. The table shows 540,000 or so distinct CDR3 sequences, with 46% occurring only once. Material: peripheral blood or thyroid tissue (not recorded which). These TCRs come from an adult woman with Graves' disease, either hyperthyroidism or ophthalmopathy (not recorded which).

This clonotype was recorded once. V and J are TRBV20-1 and TRBJ2-5, with TRBD2 matching 11 bases. CDR1 DFQATT and CDR2 SNEGSKA come from the germline V gene (reference sequence). V shed 3 bases, J shed 1 base, and the junction held 10 bases outside the gene matches. The CDR3 is 17 amino acids. The CDR3 sequence: CSASRTSGQTGQETQYF. CDR3 nucleotide sequence: TGCAGTGCTAGCCGGACTAGCGGGCAGACGGGCCAAGAGACCCAGTACTTC.

This chain connects TRBV2 to TRBJ1-1; D is uncertain. CDR1 and CDR2 (germline): SNHLY, FYNNEI. The length of the CDR3 is 14 residues. The V end lost 6 bases, the J end lost 0 bases, and 11 bases lay between the germline ends. The CDR3: CASSGISMNTEAFF. In DNA form, the CDR3 reads TGTGCCAGCAGCGGTATCAGCATGAACACTGAAGCTTTCTTT.

The chain employs TRBV15 and TRBJ2-2; D gene unclear. This CDR3 is built from 15 residues. The ends were cut back, 5 bases at V and 3 bases at J, with 13 bases in the middle. The germline gives CDR1 LNHNV, CDR2 YYDKDF (reference sequence). The DNA of the CDR3 is TGTGCCACCAGCCTGCACAGCCCTCACACCGGGGAGCTGTTTTTT. Translating gives CATSLHSPHTGELFF. Complete variable domain (other parts from reference TRBV15 and TRBJ2-2): DAMVIQNPRYQVTQFGKPVTLSCSQTLNHNVMYWYQQKSSQAPKLLFHYYDKDFNNEADTPDNFQSRRPNTSFCFLDIRSPGLGDTAMYLCATSLHSPHTGELFFGEGSRLTVL.

This clonotype came up many times. This sequence joins TRBV6-1 and TRBJ2-5, with D possibly TRBD2 on 5 matching bases. The germline CDR1 and CDR2 sequences are MNHNS and SASEGT. This CDR3 is built from 13 residues. V dropped 5 bases and J dropped 5 bases, with 12 bases sitting between them. CDR3 in amino acids: CASSLTRSETQYF. The CDR3 DNA reads as TGTGCCAGCAGTCTCACTAGATCCGAGACCCAGTACTTC.

With regard to this clonotype: Possible read error: a much larger clone is one base away. The rearrangement links TRBV20-1 to TRBJ2-7; D gene unclear. The ends were cut back, 3 bases at V and 0 bases at J, with 9 bases in the middle. The V gene's germline CDR1 is DFQATT and CDR2 SNEGSKA (reference sequence). This CDR3 spans 13 amino acids. CDR3 sequence: CSARTTDSYEQYF. DNA for the CDR3: TGCAGTGCTAGGACAACAGACTCCTACGAGCAGTACTTC.

In the case of this clonotype: Given a much more abundant clone one base away, this may be a read error. CDR3 in amino acids: CSARRGSLNTEAFF. The CDR3, as DNA: TGCAGTGCTAGACGGGGGTCTCTGAACACTGAAGCTTTCTTT. The chain has TRBV20-1 and TRBJ1-1; a possible D gene is TRBD1 (5 bases). Germline loops: CDR1 DFQATT, CDR2 SNEGSKA (reference sequence). V was clipped by 2 bases and J by 0 bases, with 10 bases between them. The CDR3 is 14 residues long.

This clonotype has a handful of counts. The chain employs TRBV20-1 and TRBJ1-2, with 8 nucleotides matching TRBD1. CDR1 and CDR2 (germline): DFQATT, SNEGSKA (reference sequence). There are 14 residues in the CDR3. This chain's CDR3 is CSATGATLNYGYTF. The CDR3 coding sequence is TGCAGCGCGACAGGGGCTACCCTTAACTATGGCTACACCTTC.

Comment on this clonotype: The conserved phenylalanine or tryptophan normally closing the CDR3 is absent here, so this likely arose from a read error. The chain combines TRBV7-7 with TRBJ2-7; TRBD2 is a possible D gene (5 bases). Germline V lookup: CDR1 SSHAT, CDR2 FNYEAQ (reference sequence). CDR3 length: 14 amino acids. CDR3 amino acids: CARRLASGTYEQYS. CDR3 DNA sequence: TGTGCTAGACGGCTTGCAAGCGGCACCTACGAGCAGTACTCC.

The chain recombines TRBV7-2 with TRBJ1-5, with D perhaps matching TRBD1 (5 bases). The CDR3 length is 14 residues. The V end was cut by 5 bases, the J end by 9 bases, with 17 bases between. CDR1 and CDR2 (germline): SGHTA, FQGNSA. The CDR3 loop is CASSLGGGMGPQHF. CDR3 bases: TGTGCCAGCAGCCTGGGGGGAGGGATGGGGCCCCAGCATTTT.

The chain links TRBV2 to TRBJ1-4, with 8 bases fitting TRBD1. The germline gives CDR1 SNHLY, CDR2 FYNNEI. J gave up 7 bases and V 6 bases, and 7 bases lay outside the gene matches. This CDR3 is 14 amino acids long. The CDR3 loop reads CASSQSGGFEKLFF. The CDR3 DNA sequence: TGTGCCAGCAGCCAATCAGGGGGCTTTGAAAAACTGTTTTTT.

The count of this clonotype is one. The chain combines TRBV20-1 with TRBJ2-7; weak D call: TRBD1 (5 bases). CDR1 is DFQATT and CDR2 is SNEGSKA in the germline V gene (reference sequence). Trimming removed 5 bases at V and 5 bases at J, with 10 bases between. The CDR3 spans 11 residues. The CDR3 region has the DNA TGCAGTGCTCACGTGGGGCACGAGCAGTACTTC. The encoded protein is CSAHVGHEQYF.

This clonotype was found once. The V call is TRBV25-1, the J call TRBJ1-6, with no clear D. The germline V gene has CDR1 MGHDK and CDR2 SYGVNS. The CDR3 runs 18 residues. The ends were cut back, 4 bases at V and 2 bases at J, with 18 bases in the middle. CDR3 in amino acids: CASSARVQAAAYNSPLHF. CDR3 nucleotide sequence: TGTGCCAGCAGTGCTAGAGTTCAGGCAGCAGCCTATAATTCACCCCTCCACTTT.

In its sample, this clonotype was seen once. The rearrangement uses TRBV9 and TRBJ1-5, with 8 nucleotides matching TRBD1. The length of the CDR3 is 14 residues. J was trimmed by 7 bases and V by 3 bases; bases with no gene match: 6. Germline-derived CDR1 and CDR2 are SGDLS and YYNGEE. This chain's CDR3 is CASSGTGNGQPQHF. CDR3 coding DNA: TGTGCCAGCAGCGGGACAGGGAACGGGCAGCCCCAGCATTTT.

The gene calls are TRBV6-6 and TRBJ1-2, with D tentatively TRBD1 (6 bases). Germline-derived CDR1 and CDR2 are MNHNY and SVGAGI (reference sequence). V was cut by 6 bases and J by 5 bases, with 10 bases left in between. There are 12 residues in the CDR3. CDR3 sequence: CASRRQEYGYTF. CDR3 bases: TGTGCCAGCAGACGACAGGAGTATGGCTACACCTTC.

This clonotype came up once. The chain has TRBV20-1 and TRBJ1-2; D remains unclear. This CDR3 spans 13 amino acids. CDR1 is DFQATT, CDR2 SNEGSKA, per germline (reference sequence). The V gene lost 1 base and the J gene lost 3 bases, with 9 bases spanning the gap. The CDR3 DNA sequence: TGCAGTGCTAGAGGTCGCATGGACTATGGCTACACCTTC. Protein product: CSARGRMDYGYTF.

At least ten counts were recorded for this clonotype. This chain joins TRBV20-1 and TRBJ1-5, with D possibly being TRBD1 (6 bases). V lost 0 bases and J lost 5, with 11 bases in between. The CDR3 sequence is 14 residues long. Looked up from germline, CDR1 is DFQATT and CDR2 is SNEGSKA (reference sequence). DNA of the CDR3: TGCAGTGCTAGAGACAGGGGTGGGTATCAGCCCCAGCATTTT. Translating it yields CSARDRGGYQPQHF.

Turning to this clonotype: Since the CDR3 does not end with the conserved phenylalanine or tryptophan, this likely comes from a read error. The DNA is omitted, as the CDR3 cannot be located on it reliably, and the CDR3 follows TCRdb's listing. The rearrangement joins TRBV7-2 to TRBJ1-1; the table's D call TRBD1 went unverified against the DNA. The CDR3 sequence runs 13 residues, both termini included. Germline loops: CDR1 SGHTA, CDR2 FQGNSA. CDR3 residues: CASSLPPRDGAHY.

This clonotype was counted many times. The chain recombines TRBV20-1 with TRBJ1-2, with a weak D call TRBD1 (5 bases). This CDR3 region has 14 residues. V was clipped by 3 bases and J by 6 bases, with 17 bases between them. Germline-derived CDR1 and CDR2 are DFQATT and SNEGSKA (reference sequence). CDR3: CSASGGVVADGYTF. Written as DNA, the CDR3 is TGCAGTGCTAGCGGGGGGGTTGTGGCGGATGGCTACACCTTC.

Only one count was recorded for this clonotype. A clone one base away is much larger, so this may be a read error. The rearrangement joins TRBV20-1 to TRBJ2-5; 13 bases align to TRBD2. The CDR3 loop spans 14 amino acids. The V and J ends lost 4 bases and 6 bases, in that order; junction bases with no gene match: 5. Germline-derived CDR1 and CDR2 are DFQATT and SNEGSKA (reference sequence). The CDR3: CSAKGLAGKKTQYF. The CDR3 DNA reads TGCAGTGCTAAGGGACTAGCGGGGAAAAAGACCCAGTACTTC.

This chain uses TRBV6-5 with TRBJ1-1; D call uncertain. Germline CDR1 and CDR2: MNHEY and SVGAGI. The CDR3 consists of 14 residues. Trimming removed 7 bases from V and 5 bases from J, with 17 bases in between. In DNA form, the CDR3 reads TGTGCCAGCACCATTGCTTGGGCGGGGACTGAAGCTTTCTTT. Translation gives CASTIAWAGTEAFF.

V and J are TRBV10-3 and TRBJ1-6; D might be TRBD1 (5 bases). The CDR3 runs 15 residues. Trimming pared 10 bases from V and 4 bases from J, leaving 17 bases between. CDR1 ENHRY and CDR2 SYGVKD come from the germline V gene. The CDR3 spells CASSAGTAYNSPLHF. The CDR3 DNA sequence: TGTGCCAGCTCAGCCGGGACGGCTTATAATTCACCCCTCCACTTT.

This clonotype was observed a single time. The chain uses TRBV19 and TRBJ1-6; possibly TRBD1 for D (6 bases). In germline, CDR1 is LNHDA, CDR2 SQIVND (reference sequence). The CDR3 covers 15 residues. The V end lost 4 bases, the J end lost 10 bases, and 17 bases lay between the germline ends. This chain's CDR3 is CASSTGPGELSPLHF. Written as DNA, the CDR3 is TGTGCCAGTAGTACTGGGCCAGGGGAACTGTCACCCCTCCACTTT.

CDR3 sequence reads: CASSLSRGQTYEQYF. The CDR3 nucleotides read TGCGCCAGCAGCCTGTCGAGGGGACAGACCTACGAGCAGTACTTC. The gene calls are TRBV5-1 and TRBJ2-7, with 7 bases fitting TRBD1. CDR3 length equals 15 residues. CDR1 SGHRS and CDR2 YFSETQ come from the germline V gene. Trimming removed 4 bases from V and 2 bases from J; junction bases left unmatched: 9.

CDR3 amino acids: CASSQGSSGRTEQYF. CDR3 nucleotide sequence: TGTGCCAGCAGCCAAGGGTCTAGCGGGAGAACAGAGCAGTACTTC. This chain uses TRBV14 with TRBJ2-7; the match to TRBD2 covers 10 bases. Germline V gene lookup returns CDR1 SGHDN and CDR2 FVKESK. V shed 1 base, J shed 7 bases, and the junction held 7 bases outside the gene matches. This CDR3 region has 15 residues.